At least ten counts were recorded for the clone carrying this TCR beta chain. Its cognate antigen is unknown. Quantitative 5'-RACE with molecular barcodes was used to make the TCR beta libraries. Each CDR3 protein is one row after TCRdb ran MiXCR on the 5' RACE reads. Of 180,000 or so distinct CDR3 sequences listed, roughly 10% are singletons. Germline CDR1 and CDR2: MGHDK and SYGVNS. Losses at the gene ends were 8 bases for V and 4 bases for J; bases not matched to a gene: 7. The CDR3 is 13 amino acids. This specimen comes from a study of CD8 T cells in ankylosing spondylitis. Study-level results: Several highly homologous variants formed a TCR beta motif that appeared characteristic of ankylosing spondylitis blood.

The sequenced sample consisted of blood, either unsorted or a sorted T cell fraction (not recorded which). This clonotype was sampled from a male donor with ankylosing spondylitis or in good health (not recorded which). This chain joins TRBV25-1 and TRBJ1-1, with TRBD1 identical over 7 bases. CDR3 sequence: CASAGGGSTEAFF. The CDR3 DNA is TGTGCCAGCGCAGGGGGAGGGAGCACTGAAGCTTTCTTT. The full variable domain, in which reference TRBV25-1 and TRBJ1-1 provide the parts outside the CDR3, is EADIYQTPRYLVIGTGKKITLECSQTMGHDKMYWYQQDPGMELHLIHYSYGVNSTEKGDLSSESTVSRIRTEHFPLTLESARPSHTSQYLCASAGGGSTEAFFGQGTRLTVV.